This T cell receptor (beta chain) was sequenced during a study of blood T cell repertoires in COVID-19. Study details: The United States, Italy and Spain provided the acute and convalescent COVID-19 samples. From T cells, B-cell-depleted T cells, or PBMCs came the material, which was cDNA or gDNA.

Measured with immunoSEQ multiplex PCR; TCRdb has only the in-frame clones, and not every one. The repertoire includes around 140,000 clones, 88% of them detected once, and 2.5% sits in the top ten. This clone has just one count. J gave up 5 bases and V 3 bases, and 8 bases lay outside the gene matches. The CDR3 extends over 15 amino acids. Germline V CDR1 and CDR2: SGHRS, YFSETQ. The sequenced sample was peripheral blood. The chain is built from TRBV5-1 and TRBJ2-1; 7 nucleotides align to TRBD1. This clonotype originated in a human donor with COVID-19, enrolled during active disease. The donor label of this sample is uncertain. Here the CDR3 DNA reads TGCGCCAGCAGCTCCCCGGGACAGAATAACAATGAGCAGTTCTTC. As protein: CASSSPGQNNNEQFF.